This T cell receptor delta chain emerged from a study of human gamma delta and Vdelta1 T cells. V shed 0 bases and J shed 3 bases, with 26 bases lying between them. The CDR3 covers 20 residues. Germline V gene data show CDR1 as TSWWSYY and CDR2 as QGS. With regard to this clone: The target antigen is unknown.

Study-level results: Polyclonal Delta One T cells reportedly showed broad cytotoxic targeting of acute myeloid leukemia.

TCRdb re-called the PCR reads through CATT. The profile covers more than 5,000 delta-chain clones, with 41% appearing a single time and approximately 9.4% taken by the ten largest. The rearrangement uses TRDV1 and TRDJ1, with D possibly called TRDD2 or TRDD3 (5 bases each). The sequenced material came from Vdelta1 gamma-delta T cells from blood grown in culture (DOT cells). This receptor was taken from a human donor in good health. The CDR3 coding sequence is TGTGCTCTTGGGGAACTCGCCTACCCAAAGGCTCTGGGTTTCTCCGATAAACTCATCTTT. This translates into CALGELAYPKALGFSDKLIF.